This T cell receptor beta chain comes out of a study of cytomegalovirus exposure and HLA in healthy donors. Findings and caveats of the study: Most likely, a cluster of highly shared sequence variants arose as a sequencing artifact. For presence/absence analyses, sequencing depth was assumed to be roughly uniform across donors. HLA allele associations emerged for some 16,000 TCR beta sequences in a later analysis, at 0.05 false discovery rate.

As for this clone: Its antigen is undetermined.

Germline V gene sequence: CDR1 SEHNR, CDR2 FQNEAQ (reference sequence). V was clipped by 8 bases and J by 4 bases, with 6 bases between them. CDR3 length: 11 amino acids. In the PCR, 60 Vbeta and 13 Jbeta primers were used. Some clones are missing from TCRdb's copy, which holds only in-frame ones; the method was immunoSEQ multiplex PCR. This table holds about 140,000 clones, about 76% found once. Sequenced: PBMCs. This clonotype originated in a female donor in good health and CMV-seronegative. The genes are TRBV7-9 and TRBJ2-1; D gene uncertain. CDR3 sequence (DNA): TGTGCCAGCGTACAATACAATGAGCAGTTCTTC. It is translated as CASVQYNEQFF.